The sequence of this T cell receptor (beta chain) was determined in a study of PD-1 blockade in classical Hodgkin lymphoma. Assay: immunoSEQ multiplex PCR; the TCRdb copy retains only in-frame clones and omits some. The data show 70,000 or so clones, approximately 94% seen once. Relapse after autologous stem cell transplantation occurred in every patient, and brentuximab vedotin exposure varied. Germline loops: CDR1 LNHDA, CDR2 SQIVND (reference sequence). Trimming took 6 bases from V and 2 from J; bases not matched to a gene: 8. The CDR3 consists of 15 residues. This sample comprised peripheral blood mononuclear cells (PBMCs), obtained at baseline. This clonotype was sampled from a human donor with classical Hodgkin lymphoma. The rearrangement links TRBV19 to TRBJ2-5, with TRBD2 matching over 8 bases. CDR3 protein: CASSLGAGVQETQYF. The CDR3, as DNA: TGTGCCAGTAGCCTGGGAGCGGGAGTTCAAGAGACCCAGTACTTC.